The following is a T cell receptor beta chain sequence with its context. This clone was counted a few times. There is no known antigen for this receptor. Base qualities are not provided; no much larger clone lies one nucleotide away. This entry is derived from a study of control samples from healthy donors and cancer patients (dated by TCRdb to about 2020). V is cut by 8 bases and J by 7 bases, and the space between the germline ends is 17 bases. The cysteine opens and the phenylalanine closes a CDR3 of 14 amino acids. Of all the DNA, just the CDR3 is kept, 42 bases in frame from base 1. CDR1 and CDR2, looked up from the germline V gene (reference sequence), are MNHEY and SMNVEV. Library preparation was by the immunoSEQ multiplex PCR assay. Entries here come from immuneACCESS through TCRdb and include only in-frame sequences with V and J called. Some clones fail to appear in such tables; in the studies checked, an unresolved V gene covers under half of the shortfall, and the cause of the remainder is unknown. Here the sample has about 72,000 clones; 85% to 95% occur a single time. The top ten clones comprise about 5% of the sample.

This TCR was sampled from an older woman in good health. Sequenced sample: blood. The chain links TRBV27 with TRBJ2-2; the D region is possibly TRBD1 or TRBD2, each matching across 5 bases. The sequence in DNA is TGTGCCAGCCGCCGGGACGGTAACTTCGGGGAGCTGTTTTTT. It is translated as CASRRDGNFGELFF.